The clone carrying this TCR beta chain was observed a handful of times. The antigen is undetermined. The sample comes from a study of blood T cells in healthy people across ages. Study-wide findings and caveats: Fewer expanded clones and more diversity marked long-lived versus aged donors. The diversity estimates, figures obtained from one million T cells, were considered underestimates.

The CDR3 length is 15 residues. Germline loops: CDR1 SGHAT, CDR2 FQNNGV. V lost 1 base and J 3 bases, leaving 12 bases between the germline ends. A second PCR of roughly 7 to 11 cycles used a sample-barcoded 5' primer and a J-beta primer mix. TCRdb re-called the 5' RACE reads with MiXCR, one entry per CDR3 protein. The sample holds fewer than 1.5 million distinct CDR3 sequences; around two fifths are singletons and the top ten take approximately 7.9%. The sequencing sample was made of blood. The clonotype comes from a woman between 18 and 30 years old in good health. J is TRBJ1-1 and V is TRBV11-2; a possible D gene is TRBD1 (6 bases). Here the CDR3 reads CASSLAGTPYTEAFF. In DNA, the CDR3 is TGTGCCAGCAGCTTAGCCGGGACACCCTACACTGAAGCTTTCTTT.